The next 14 T cell receptor beta chains were all read from a single sample in a study of blood T cells in healthy people across ages (dated by TCRdb to between 2014 and 2016). The receptor library was made with 5' RACE. The sequencer listed for this sample is Illumina HiSeq 2500. A second PCR of roughly 7 to 11 cycles was performed with a sample-barcoded 5' primer and a J-beta primer mix. TCRdb applied fastp at Q25 and MiXCR to the public reads, then kept only in-frame beta chains. Identical CDR3 protein sequences are pooled into one entry, listed with their most common genes and DNA. This sample lists about a million distinct CDR3 sequences; 30% to 40% were detected once. The ten most abundant clones make up around 13% of the sample. Sequenced sample: blood. These receptors all stem from a man younger than 30 in good health.

The chain recombines TRBV28 with TRBJ1-2, with 8 bases identical to TRBD1. This CDR3 is 17 amino acids long. V was pared by 6 bases and J by 1 base, with 13 bases of the junction left unmatched. Germline CDR1 reads MDHEN; CDR2 reads SYDVKM. The CDR3 protein is CASSPFLRRGRNYGYTF. In DNA form, the CDR3 reads TGTGCCAGCAGCCCCTTTCTCCGCAGGGGGCGTAACTATGGCTACACCTTC.

This clonotype was detected once. The J gene is TRBJ1-4, the V gene TRBV7-8; 7 bases line up with TRBD1. The CDR3 is 13 amino acids. Trimming took 6 bases from V and 8 from J; bases not matched to a gene: 6. The germline gives CDR1 SGHVS, CDR2 FQNEAQ. This CDR3 is CASSVGQEEKLFF. The CDR3 nucleotides read TGTGCCAGCAGTGTCGGACAGGAAGAAAAACTGTTTTTT.

The chain combines TRBV29-1 with TRBJ1-1; D gene unclear. The CDR3 is 12 residues long. CDR1 is SQVTM, CDR2 ANQGSEA, per germline. V lost 6 bases and J lost 5, with 13 bases in between. CDR3 amino acids: CSVNYPGTEAFF. CDR3 sequence (DNA): TGCAGCGTCAACTATCCCGGAACTGAAGCTTTCTTT.

This clonotype was seen only a few times. The chain recombines TRBV30 with TRBJ1-2; 8 bases line up with TRBD1. The CDR3 length is 16 residues. The germline V gene encodes CDR1 GTSNPN and CDR2 SVGIG (reference sequence). With 1 base clipped from V and 4 bases from J, the junction kept 11 bases outside the gene matches. In DNA form, the CDR3 reads TGTGCCTGGAGTGACGGGGTCCAGGGGGCTTTCTATGGCTACACCTTC. Translated, it gives CAWSDGVQGAFYGYTF.

This clonotype appeared a few times. V is TRBV20-1 and J is TRBJ2-3; D unresolved. The CDR3 is 14 amino acids. The V and J ends lost 3 bases and 0 bases respectively, with 10 bases between them. Germline assignment: CDR1 DFQATT and CDR2 SNEGSKA (reference sequence). In DNA, the CDR3 is TGCAGTGCTAGTGGGTATGCTAGCACAGATACGCAGTATTTT. Its translation: CSASGYASTDTQYF.

With respect to this clonotype: The germline gene is not matched at one end of the junction; a read error may be the cause. V and J are TRBV12-3 or TRBV12-4 and TRBJ2-1; 8 positions agree with TRBD1. The CDR3 has 13 amino acids. Here the CDR3 DNA reads TGTGGCAGCAGTCATGACAGGGGAAATGAGCAGTTCTTC. Protein: CGSSHDRGNEQFF.

This clonotype was observed a handful of times. The chain uses TRBV25-1 and TRBJ2-3; D is ambiguous. The CDR3 consists of 12 residues. V was clipped by 4 bases and J by 5 bases, with 7 bases between them. CDR1 MGHDK and CDR2 SYGVNS come from the germline V gene. The CDR3 nucleotides are TGTGCCAGCAGTGGGCCACAAGATACGCAGTATTTT. This sequence encodes CASSGPQDTQYF. Drawing the rest from reference TRBV25-1 and TRBJ2-3, the complete variable domain is EADIYQTPRYLVIGTGKKITLECSQTMGHDKMYWYQQDPGMELHLIHYSYGVNSTEKGDLSSESTVSRIRTEHFPLTLESARPSHTSQYLCASSGPQDTQYFGPGTRLTVL.

CDR3 sequence reads: CASSQGGFHNTGELFF. CDR3 nucleotide sequence: TGCGCCAGCAGCCAAGGAGGGTTCCATAACACCGGGGAGCTGTTTTTT. J is TRBJ2-2 and V is TRBV4-3; weak D call: TRBD2 (5 bases). This CDR3 region has 16 residues. Between the trimmed V and J ends, which lost 1 base and 2 bases, there was a span of 11 bases. Germline CDR1 is LGHNA and CDR2 is YSLEER.

This clonotype appeared a few times. V usage is TRBV24-1 and J usage is TRBJ1-1; 8 bases are a match to TRBD1. The CDR3 runs 17 residues. CDR1 is KGHDR and CDR2 is SFDVKD in the germline V gene. Trimming removed 2 bases from V and 2 bases from J; junction bases left unmatched: 9. The CDR3 sequence is CATSDSSRTGSNTEAFF. The CDR3 nucleotides read TGTGCCACCAGTGATTCCTCCAGGACAGGGTCAAACACTGAAGCTTTCTTT.

This clonotype was recorded a few times. The chain uses TRBV5-1 and TRBJ2-6; D is possibly TRBD1 (5 bases). Germline values: CDR1 SGHRS, CDR2 YFSETQ. V lost 0 bases and J lost 2, with 9 bases in between. This CDR3 is 16 amino acids long. CDR3 bases: TGCGCCAGCAGCTTGGTAGGGGTCCCTGGGGCCAACGTCCTGACTTTC. It specifies CASSLVGVPGANVLTF. The entire variable domain, with the rest obtained from reference TRBV5-1 and TRBJ2-6, is as follows: KAGVTQTPRYLIKTRGQQVTLSCSPISGHRSVSWYQQTPGQGLQFLFEYFSETQRNKGNFPGRFSGRQFSNSRSEMNVSTLELGDSALYLCASSLVGVPGANVLTFGAGSRLTVL.

In its sample, this clonotype was seen many times. CDR3 nucleotide sequence: TGCAGTGCCCCGGGACAGGGAAACTATGGCTACACCTTC. Translating it yields CSAPGQGNYGYTF. J is TRBJ1-2 and V is TRBV20-1; TRBD1 matches at 9 bases. V lost 6 bases, J lost 2 bases, and 4 bases stayed unmatched. Germline V gives CDR1 DFQATT, CDR2 SNEGSKA (reference sequence). The CDR3 sequence is 13 residues long.

The chain links TRBV10-3 to TRBJ2-7, with D possibly called TRBD1 or TRBD2 (5 bases each). Germline CDR1 reads ENHRY; CDR2 reads SYGVKD. This CDR3 has 13 residues. Between the trimmed V and J ends, which lost 8 bases and 3 bases, there was a span of 14 bases. The DNA of the CDR3 is TGTGCCATCGGGGGTGGCAGAAGCTACGAGCAGTACTTC. It codes for CAIGGGRSYEQYF.

This clonotype appeared a few times. The chain uses TRBV20-1 and TRBJ2-3; 8 bases align to TRBD1. With 1 base clipped from V and 5 bases from J, the junction kept 8 bases outside the gene matches. Germline assignment: CDR1 DFQATT and CDR2 SNEGSKA (reference sequence). The CDR3 covers 15 residues. CDR3 nucleotides: TGCAGTGCTAGAGGGACCAGGGGGCTTGAAGATACGCAGTATTTT. It yields the protein CSARGTRGLEDTQYF.

Only a few counts were recorded for this clonotype. The genes are TRBV4-1 and TRBJ1-5; TRBD1 matches at 9 bases. The length of the CDR3 is 15 residues. Per germline, CDR1 MGHRA and CDR2 YSYEKL. J gave up 10 bases and V 0 bases, and 7 bases lay outside the gene matches. CDR3 sequence reads: CASSQDGTGLIPQHF. The CDR3 coding sequence is TGCGCCAGCAGCCAAGACGGGACAGGGCTAATCCCCCAGCATTTT.